The rows below give T cell receptor beta chains drawn from one sample of a study of blood T cell repertoires in COVID-19. Sequencing used immunoSEQ multiplex PCR; TCRdb keeps in-frame clones, though not all of them. The sample contains 190,000 or so clones, 70% to 90% of which appear only once. The specimen was PBMCs or T cells enriched from blood (not recorded which). The receptors stem from a middle-aged man who had recovered from COVID-19. Each CDR3 is given with its conserved first and last residue. The order of the fields is D gene, clone size, V gene, J gene, CDR3 DNA, CDR3 protein. A D gene is named only where the DNA matches it firmly. Clone size is given for some rows only: seen once, a few or many times, or a class if the clone is expanded.

-,-,TRBV6-5,TRBJ1-5,TGTGCCAGCAGTTACTCCGGACAGACTAATCAGCCCCAGCATTTT,CASSYSGQTNQPQHF
TRBD1,-,TRBV7-9,TRBJ1-4,TGTGCCAGCAGCGTAGGGGACAGGGGGCATGAAAAACTGTTTTTT,CASSVGDRGHEKLFF
-,-,TRBV5-1,TRBJ2-1,TGCGCCAGCACTATAGGACAGCGCTACAATGAGCAGTTCTTC,CASTIGQRYNEQFF
-,once,TRBV5-1,TRBJ1-4,TGCGCCAGCAGCTACGTAGGGAGAACTAATGAAAAACTGTTTTTT,CASSYVGRTNEKLFF
TRBD1,-,TRBV28,TRBJ1-6,TGTGCCAGCAGTCCCCTCGGACAGGGTAGGAGTTCACCCCTCCACTTT,CASSPLGQGRSSPLHF
-,few,TRBV20-1,TRBJ2-1,TGCAGTGCCCCCCTCGTACGGGAGCAGTTCTTC,CSAPLVREQFF
TRBD1,-,TRBV18,TRBJ1-2,TGTGCCAGCTCACTGGGACAGGGTAACTATGGCTACACCTTC,CASSLGQGNYGYTF
TRBD1,once,TRBV2,TRBJ2-7,TGTGCCAGCAACCTTAACAGGGGGCCCTACGAGCAGTACTTC,CASNLNRGPYEQYF
TRBD1,few,TRBV5-1,TRBJ2-6,TGCGCCAGCAGCCCCTGGACAGGCAAGAGCTCTGGGGCCAACGTCCTGACTTTC,CASSPWTGKSSGANVLTF
TRBD2,-,TRBV4-2,TRBJ2-3,TGTGCCAGCAGCCAAAGTGGGCGGGGGGACACAGATACGCAGTATTTT,CASSQSGRGDTDTQYF
-,-,TRBV4-1,TRBJ1-3,TGCGCCAGCAGCCAAGGGGGCTTAGGAGGAAACACCATATATTTT,CASSQGGLGGNTIYF
TRBD1,-,TRBV7-2,TRBJ2-5,TGTGCCAGCAGCTTAGGGACAGGTAGCAGGACCCAGTACTTC,CASSLGTGSRTQYF
-,once,TRBV5-8,TRBJ1-1,TGTGCCAGCAGCTTGGACGGGTATAACACTGAAGCTTTCTTT,CASSLDGYNTEAFF
TRBD2,-,TRBV27,TRBJ2-1,TGTGCCAGCAGTCCCGGGGTGAGCGGGAGGGCCGGGGCGTACAATGAGCAGTTCTTC,CASSPGVSGRAGAYNEQFF
-,-,TRBV9,TRBJ1-4,TGTGCCAGCAGCGTAGGAACAGGCCGTAATGAAAAACTGTTTTTT,CASSVGTGRNEKLFF
-,-,TRBV5-6,TRBJ2-5,TGTGCCAGCAGCCTCCGGGGAGCGGAGACCCAGTACTTC,CASSLRGAETQYF
TRBD2,-,TRBV11-1,TRBJ2-7,TGTGCCAGCAGCTTTAGCGGGTCTTTGTACGAGCAGTACTTC,CASSFSGSLYEQYF
TRBD1,few,TRBV2,TRBJ1-2,TGTGCCAGCTTTATCGGACAGGGAATCTATGGCTACACCTTC,CASFIGQGIYGYTF
-,-,TRBV13,TRBJ1-3,TGTGCCAGCAGCTTAAGTGCGGGAGCTTCTGGAAACACCATATATTTT,CASSLSAGASGNTIYF
TRBD2,-,TRBV7-9,TRBJ2-1,TGTGCCAGCAGCCCACGAGCGGGGAAGGGGCTCTTC,CASSPRAGKGLF
TRBD1,-,TRBV5-6,TRBJ1-3,TGTGCCAGCAGCGGAAGGGACAGGGTAAACACCATATATTTT,CASSGRDRVNTIYF
TRBD2,-,TRBV27,TRBJ2-2,TGTGCCAGCAGTTTACTAGCGGGACGGGGGACCGGGGAGCTGTTTTTT,CASSLLAGRGTGELFF
TRBD1,-,TRBV7-9,TRBJ2-7,TGTGCCAGCAGCTTACAACAGGGGCGCGAGCAGTACTTC,CASSLQQGREQYF
TRBD1,many,TRBV19,TRBJ1-1,TGTGCCAGTAGTATAGTTGGGACAGGGGGCCTAAGAACTGAAGCTTTCTTT,CASSIVGTGGLRTEAFF
TRBD1,once,TRBV5-8,TRBJ1-1,TGTGCCAGCAGCCTATACAGGGGAAGAAACACTGAAGCTTTCTTT,CASSLYRGRNTEAFF
-,-,TRBV3-1/TRBV3-2,TRBJ1-6,TGTGCCAGCAGCCAAGATACGAGGGATAATTCACCCCTCCACTTT,CASSQDTRDNSPLHF
-,few,TRBV7-3,TRBJ2-7,TGTGCCAGCAGCCTTGGGCGGGGGCTCTACGAGCAGTACTTC,CASSLGRGLYEQYF
-,-,TRBV25-1,TRBJ1-3,TGTGCCAGCAGTGAATATGGCGGAACGTCTGGAAACACCATATATTTT,CASSEYGGTSGNTIYF
TRBD2,-,TRBV2,TRBJ2-1,TGTGCCAGCGGACTAGCCCCACTGAGCGAGCAGTTCTTC,CASGLAPLSEQFF
TRBD1,-,TRBV24-1,TRBJ2-1,TGTGCCACCAGTGATCCCCGACAGGGGTTAAACAATGAGCAGTTCTTC,CATSDPRQGLNNEQFF
-,-,TRBV10-3,TRBJ1-2,TGTGCCATCAGTGGAGACAGGTCCTATGGCTACACCTTC,CAISGDRSYGYTF
TRBD1,once,TRBV11-3,TRBJ1-5,TGTGCCAGCAACAGGGGGACCTCGGGCAATCAGCCCCAGCATTTT,CASNRGTSGNQPQHF
-,-,TRBV5-1,TRBJ2-1,TGCGCCAGCAGCTTGGCCGGGGACACCTACAATGAGCAGTTCTTC,CASSLAGDTYNEQFF
-,-,TRBV5-6,TRBJ1-1,TGTGCCAGCAGCCCTCCGTCTCCGACAGGCTCCGCTGAAGCTTTCTTT,CASSPPSPTGSAEAFF
TRBD1,once,TRBV10-3,TRBJ2-2,TGTGCCATCAGCGATGGGACAGGGGTAATCACCGGGGAGCTGTTTTTT,CAISDGTGVITGELFF
-,few,TRBV2,TRBJ1-3,TGTGCCAGCAGGGGACAAGGACATAGAAACACCATATATTTT,CASRGQGHRNTIYF
-,-,TRBV19,TRBJ1-3,TGTGCCAGTGGGGCAGGGGCGTCTGGAAACACCATATATTTT,CASGAGASGNTIYF
TRBD2,-,TRBV5-5,TRBJ2-7,TGTGCCAGCAGCTTAGTCCCGGGAGGCGTGTCGGGCGAGCAGTACTTC,CASSLVPGGVSGEQYF
-,-,TRBV6-1,TRBJ1-2,TGTGCCAGCAGTGAATTAGAATTCATGAGGCATGGCTACACCTTC,CASSELEFMRHGYTF
TRBD2,-,TRBV9,TRBJ2-7,TGTGCCAGCAGCGAGCAGACTAGCGGGATTGCCTACGAGCAGTACTTC,CASSEQTSGIAYEQYF
-,-,TRBV18,TRBJ1-3,TGTGCCAGCTCACCAACAGCAAGTTCTGGAAACACCATATATTTT,CASSPTASSGNTIYF
-,few,TRBV19,TRBJ1-2,TGTGCCAGTAGTATTGGAGGGAATGGCTACACCTTC,CASSIGGNGYTF